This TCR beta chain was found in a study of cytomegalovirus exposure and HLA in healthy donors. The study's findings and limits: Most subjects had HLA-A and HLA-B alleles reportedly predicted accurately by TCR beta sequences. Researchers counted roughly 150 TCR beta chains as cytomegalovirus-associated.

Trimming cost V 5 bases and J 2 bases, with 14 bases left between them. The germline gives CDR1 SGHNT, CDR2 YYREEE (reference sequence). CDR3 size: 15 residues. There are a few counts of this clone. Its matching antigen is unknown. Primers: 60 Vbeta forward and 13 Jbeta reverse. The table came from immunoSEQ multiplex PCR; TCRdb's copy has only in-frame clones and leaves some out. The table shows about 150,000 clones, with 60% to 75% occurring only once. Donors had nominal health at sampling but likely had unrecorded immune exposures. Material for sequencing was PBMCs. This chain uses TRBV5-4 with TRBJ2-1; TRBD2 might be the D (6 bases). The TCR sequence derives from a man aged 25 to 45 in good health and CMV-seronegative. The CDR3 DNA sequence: TGTGCCAGCAGGGCGCCGGGAGCCACCTACAATGAGCAGTTCTTC. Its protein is CASRAPGATYNEQFF.